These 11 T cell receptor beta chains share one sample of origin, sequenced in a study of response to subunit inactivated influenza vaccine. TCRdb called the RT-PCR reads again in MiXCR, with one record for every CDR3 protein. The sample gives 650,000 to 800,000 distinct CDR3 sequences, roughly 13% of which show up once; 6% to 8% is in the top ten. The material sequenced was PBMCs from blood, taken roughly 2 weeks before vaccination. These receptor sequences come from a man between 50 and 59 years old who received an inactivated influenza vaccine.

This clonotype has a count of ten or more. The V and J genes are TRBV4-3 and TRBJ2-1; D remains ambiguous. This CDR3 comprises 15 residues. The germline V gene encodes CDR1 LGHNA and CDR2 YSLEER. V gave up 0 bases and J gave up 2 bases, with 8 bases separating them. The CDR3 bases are TGCGCCAGCAGCCAAGATCCCCACCCCTACAATGAGCAGTTCTTC. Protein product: CASSQDPHPYNEQFF.

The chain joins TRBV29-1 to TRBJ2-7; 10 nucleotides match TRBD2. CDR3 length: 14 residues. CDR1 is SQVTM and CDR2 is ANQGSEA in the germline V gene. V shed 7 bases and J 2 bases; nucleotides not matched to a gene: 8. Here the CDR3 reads CSATLAGRTYEQYF. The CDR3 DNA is TGCAGCGCCACACTAGCGGGGCGTACCTACGAGCAGTACTTC.

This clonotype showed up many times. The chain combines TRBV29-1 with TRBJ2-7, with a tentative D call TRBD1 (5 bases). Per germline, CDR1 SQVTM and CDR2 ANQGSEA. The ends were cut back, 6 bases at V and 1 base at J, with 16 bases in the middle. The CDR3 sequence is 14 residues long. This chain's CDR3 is CSVGIQVKSYEQYF. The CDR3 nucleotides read TGCAGCGTCGGAATACAGGTTAAATCCTACGAGCAGTACTTC.

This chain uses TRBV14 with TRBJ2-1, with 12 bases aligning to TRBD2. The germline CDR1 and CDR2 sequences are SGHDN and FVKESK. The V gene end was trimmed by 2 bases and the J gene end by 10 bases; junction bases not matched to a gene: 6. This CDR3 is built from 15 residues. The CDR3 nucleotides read TGTGCCAGCAGCCAACTAGCGGGAGGGCAAGTAGAGCAGTTCTTC. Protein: CASSQLAGGQVEQFF.

In DNA form, the CDR3 reads TGTGCCAGCAGCACAGGGCAAGCTTATGGCTACACCTTC. Its translation is CASSTGQAYGYTF. This chain joins TRBV5-6 and TRBJ1-2; D possibly corresponds to TRBD1 (6 bases). The CDR3 is 13 residues long. Germline V lookup: CDR1 SGHDT, CDR2 YYEEEE. Deletions cut 4 bases from V and 5 bases from J, with 12 bases between.

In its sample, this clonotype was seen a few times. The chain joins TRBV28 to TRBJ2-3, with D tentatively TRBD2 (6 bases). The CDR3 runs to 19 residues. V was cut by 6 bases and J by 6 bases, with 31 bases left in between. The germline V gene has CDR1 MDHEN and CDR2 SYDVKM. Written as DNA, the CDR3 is TGTGCCAGCAGCCCTGGTTCGGGAGTAGTGATTGCGAAGAGGGATACGCAGTATTTT. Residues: CASSPGSGVVIAKRDTQYF.

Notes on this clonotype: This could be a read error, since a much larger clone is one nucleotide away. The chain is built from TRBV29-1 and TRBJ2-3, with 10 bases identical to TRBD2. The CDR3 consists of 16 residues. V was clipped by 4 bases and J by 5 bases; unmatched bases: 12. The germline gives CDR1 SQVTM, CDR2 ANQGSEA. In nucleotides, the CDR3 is TGCAGCGTTGCCAATATGGCTAGCGGGAGAGTAGATACGCAGTATTTT. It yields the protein CSVANMASGRVDTQYF.

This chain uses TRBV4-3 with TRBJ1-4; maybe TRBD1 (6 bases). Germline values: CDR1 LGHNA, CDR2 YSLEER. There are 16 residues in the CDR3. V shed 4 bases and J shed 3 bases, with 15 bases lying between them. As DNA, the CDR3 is TGCGCCAGCAGCCGGTCCTGGACAGCTCCTAATGAAAAACTGTTTTTT. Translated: CASSRSWTAPNEKLFF.

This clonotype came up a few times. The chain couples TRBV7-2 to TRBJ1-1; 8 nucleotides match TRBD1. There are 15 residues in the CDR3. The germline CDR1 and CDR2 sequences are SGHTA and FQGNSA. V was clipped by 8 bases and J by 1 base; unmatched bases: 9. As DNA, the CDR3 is TGTGCCAGCGGGCGTACAGGGGGGGGGAACACTGAAGCTTTCTTT. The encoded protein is CASGRTGGGNTEAFF.

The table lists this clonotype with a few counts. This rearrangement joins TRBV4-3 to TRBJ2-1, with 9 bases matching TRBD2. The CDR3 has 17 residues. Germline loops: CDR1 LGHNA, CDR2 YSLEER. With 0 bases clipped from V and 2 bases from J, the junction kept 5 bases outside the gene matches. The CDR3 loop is CASSQEASGAPYNEQFF. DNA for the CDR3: TGCGCCAGCAGCCAAGAGGCTAGCGGGGCCCCCTACAATGAGCAGTTCTTC.

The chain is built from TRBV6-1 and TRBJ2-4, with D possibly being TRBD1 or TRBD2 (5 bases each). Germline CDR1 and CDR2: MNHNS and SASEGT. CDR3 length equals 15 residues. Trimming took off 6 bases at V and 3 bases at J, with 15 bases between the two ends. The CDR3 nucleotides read TGTGCCAGCAGCCCCGGGACCGTCATCAAAAACATTCAGTACTTC. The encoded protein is CASSPGTVIKNIQYF.